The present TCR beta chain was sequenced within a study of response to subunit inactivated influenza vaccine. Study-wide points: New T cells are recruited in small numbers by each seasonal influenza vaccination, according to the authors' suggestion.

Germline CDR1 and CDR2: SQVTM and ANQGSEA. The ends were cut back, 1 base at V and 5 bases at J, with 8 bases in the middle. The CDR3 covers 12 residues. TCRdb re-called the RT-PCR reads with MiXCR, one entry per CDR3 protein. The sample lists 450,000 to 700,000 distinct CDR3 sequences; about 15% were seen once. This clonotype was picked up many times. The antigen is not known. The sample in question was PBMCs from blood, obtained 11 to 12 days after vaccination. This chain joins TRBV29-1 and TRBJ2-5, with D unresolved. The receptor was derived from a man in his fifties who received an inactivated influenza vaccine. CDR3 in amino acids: CSVEGWVETQYF. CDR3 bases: TGCAGCGTTGAAGGGTGGGTCGAGACCCAGTACTTC.